These 3 T cell receptor beta chains share one sample of origin, sequenced in a study of cytomegalovirus exposure and HLA in healthy donors. PCR employed 60 Vbeta and 13 Jbeta primers. Data came from immunoSEQ multiplex PCR; TCRdb stores just in-frame clones and leaves some out. This listing includes 200,000 to 250,000 clones. The sequenced sample consisted of PBMCs. The source of these receptors is a girl aged 2 to 9 in good health and CMV-seropositive.

Comments on this clone: At one of its ends the junction is not consistent with the germline gene, which may arise from a read error. The genes are TRBV6-5 and TRBJ2-7, with TRBD1 matching 8 bases. Germline V gives CDR1 MNHEY, CDR2 SVGAGI. The CDR3 runs to 13 residues. CDR3 sequence: CASSYSGDRTWNF. CDR3 in DNA: TGTGCCAGCAGTTACTCCGGGGACAGGACCTGGAACTTC.

Written as DNA, the CDR3 is TGTGCCAGCAGCTTGCGGGTGAACACTGAAGCTTTCTTT. Its protein product is CASSLRVNTEAFF. The chain links TRBV5-5 to TRBJ1-1, with D hard to call. V lost 1 base to trimming and J lost 0 bases, with 4 bases between them. CDR3 length equals 13 residues. Germline CDR1 is SGHKS and CDR2 is YYEKEE (reference sequence).

The chain recombines TRBV6-1 with TRBJ1-3; D is undetermined. The germline CDR1 and CDR2 sequences are MNHNS and SASEGT. CDR3 length: 17 amino acids. Trimming took off 2 bases at V and 4 bases at J, with 18 bases between the two ends. The CDR3 protein is CASSELRGETLGNTIYF. DNA for the CDR3: TGTGCCAGCAGTGAACTGCGGGGTGAGACTCTCGGAAACACCATATATTTT.